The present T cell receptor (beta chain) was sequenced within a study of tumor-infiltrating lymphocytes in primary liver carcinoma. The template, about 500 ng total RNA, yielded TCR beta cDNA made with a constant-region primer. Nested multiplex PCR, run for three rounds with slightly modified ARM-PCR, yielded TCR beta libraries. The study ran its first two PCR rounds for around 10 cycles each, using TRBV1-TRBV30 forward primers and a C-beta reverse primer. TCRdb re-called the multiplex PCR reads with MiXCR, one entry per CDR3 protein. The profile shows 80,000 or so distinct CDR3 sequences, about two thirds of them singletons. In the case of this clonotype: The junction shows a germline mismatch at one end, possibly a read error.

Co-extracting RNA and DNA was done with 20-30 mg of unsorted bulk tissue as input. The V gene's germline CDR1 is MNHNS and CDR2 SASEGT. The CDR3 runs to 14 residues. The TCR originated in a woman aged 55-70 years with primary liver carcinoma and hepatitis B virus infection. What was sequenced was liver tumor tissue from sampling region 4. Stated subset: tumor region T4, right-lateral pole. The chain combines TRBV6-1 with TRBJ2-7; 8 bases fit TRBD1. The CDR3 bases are TGTGCCAGCGAAGTTCCGGGACAGGCCTACAAGCAGTACTTC. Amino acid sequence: CASEVPGQAYKQYF.